This T cell receptor (beta chain) was recovered during a study of blood T cell repertoires in COVID-19. Study background: Sources were T cells, B-cell-depleted T cells, or PBMCs; the material itself was cDNA or gDNA.

The data were produced by immunoSEQ multiplex PCR, yet TCRdb's version contains in-frame clones alone and is incomplete. The profile shows more than 110,000 clones, 70% to 85% of them singletons. Participants, roughly 18 to 90 years old, spanned about 26 US areas. The study assigned cohorts using participant-reported clinical history. This clone occurred once. The specimen sequenced was PBMCs or T cells enriched from blood (not recorded which). This clonotype was obtained from a young woman who had been exposed to COVID-19.

The chain's CDR3 is CAWGRVIHEQYF. CDR3 in DNA: TGTGCCTGGGGCAGGGTAATACACGAGCAGTACTTC. The V gene is TRBV30, the J gene TRBJ2-7; a weak D match, TRBD1 (5 bases). Germline V gene data show CDR1 as GTSNPN and CDR2 as SVGIG (reference sequence). V lost 5 bases, J lost 5 bases, and 13 bases lay in between. The CDR3 covers 12 residues.